This entry features one TCR beta chain sequence. Its antigen is unknown. Multiplex PCR with BIOMED2 TRB-A/B primer pools amplified TRB rearrangements. Using its own MiXCR run on the multiplex PCR reads, TCRdb lists one record per CDR3 protein. The sample includes about 8,900 distinct CDR3 sequences, 37% of them seen just once. The data belong to a study of T and B cells in COVID-19 patients. Regarding the study as a whole: Early severe-case samples and blood from mildly ill patients during symptoms were in short supply.

The V and J ends lost 4 bases and 0 bases respectively, with 16 bases between them. This CDR3 region has 17 residues. Germline values: CDR1 MNHEY, CDR2 SVGAGI. Blood genomic DNA input for TRB amplification was 250-500 ng. The sequenced material came from blood. The V and J genes are TRBV6-5 and TRBJ1-5; D may be TRBD1 (5 bases). The TCR was taken from a human donor with active COVID-19. This chain's CDR3 is CASSSLARVYSNQPQHF. DNA for the CDR3: TGTGCCAGCAGTTCTTTAGCCAGGGTGTATAGCAATCAGCCCCAGCATTTT.